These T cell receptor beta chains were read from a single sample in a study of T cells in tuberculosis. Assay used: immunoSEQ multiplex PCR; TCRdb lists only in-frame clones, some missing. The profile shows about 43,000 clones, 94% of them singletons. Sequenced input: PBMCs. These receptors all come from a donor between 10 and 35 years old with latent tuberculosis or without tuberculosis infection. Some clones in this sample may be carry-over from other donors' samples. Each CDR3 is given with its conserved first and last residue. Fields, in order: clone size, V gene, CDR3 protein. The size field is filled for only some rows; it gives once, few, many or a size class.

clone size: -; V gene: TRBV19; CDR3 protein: CASSPDEVLYEQYF
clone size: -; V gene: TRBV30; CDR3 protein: CAWSEIGNTDTQYF
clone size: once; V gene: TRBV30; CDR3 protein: CAWTSGITDTQYF
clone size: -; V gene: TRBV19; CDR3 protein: CASSKDFTEAFF
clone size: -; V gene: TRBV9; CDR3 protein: CASSAGGQANYGYTF
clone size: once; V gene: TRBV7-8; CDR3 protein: CASSNSGTGGIYEQYF
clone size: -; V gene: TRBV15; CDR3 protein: CATSPTGGPEAFF
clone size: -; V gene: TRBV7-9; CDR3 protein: CASSFTGGDEKLFF
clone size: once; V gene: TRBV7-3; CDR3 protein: CASSSSGISTDTQYF
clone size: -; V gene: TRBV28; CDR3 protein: CASRPSGRAYEQYF
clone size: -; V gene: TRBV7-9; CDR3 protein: CASSLALQGFSGNTIYF
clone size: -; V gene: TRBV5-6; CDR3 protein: CASSDGTHYNEQFF
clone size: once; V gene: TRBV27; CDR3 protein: CASSLRSTGGGLAGGYNEQFF
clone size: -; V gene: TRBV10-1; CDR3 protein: CASSESAGGTDTQYF
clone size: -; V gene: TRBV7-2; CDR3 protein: CASSLVVGGTDTQYF
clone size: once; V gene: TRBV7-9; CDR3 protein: CASSLALAGSYNEQFF
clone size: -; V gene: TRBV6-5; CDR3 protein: CASSYAGLNTEAFF
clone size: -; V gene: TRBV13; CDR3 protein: CASSSSTGIVHEQYF
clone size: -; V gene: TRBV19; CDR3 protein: CASSLPRTGIGELFF
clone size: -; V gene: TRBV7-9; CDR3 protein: CASSPGTSGIETQYF
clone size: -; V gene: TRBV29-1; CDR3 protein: CGGRQGARGNTEAFF
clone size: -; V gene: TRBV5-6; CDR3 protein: CASSPWVGGSYNEQFF
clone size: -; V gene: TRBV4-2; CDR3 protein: CASSQDLGQNTDTQYF
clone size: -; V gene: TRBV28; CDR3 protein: CASSLLSNQPQHF
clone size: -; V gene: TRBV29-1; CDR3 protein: CSGGGPAGGTDTQYF
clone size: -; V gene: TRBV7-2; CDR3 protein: CASSAPGPSEQFF
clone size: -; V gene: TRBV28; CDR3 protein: CASGGQTNEKLFF
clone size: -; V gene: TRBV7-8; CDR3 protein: CASPPEQRPTSTDTQYF
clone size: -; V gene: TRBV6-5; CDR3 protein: CASSYPGLAGDEQYF
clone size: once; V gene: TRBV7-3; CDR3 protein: CASSFTSGSYNEQFF
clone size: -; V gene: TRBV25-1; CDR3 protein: CASRPSGSRADTQYF
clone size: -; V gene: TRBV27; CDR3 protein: CASSPWTGGPGNEQFF
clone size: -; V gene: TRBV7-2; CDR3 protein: CASSLQGLNTEAFF
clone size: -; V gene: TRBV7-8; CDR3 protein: CASSLPAQGVNTGELFF
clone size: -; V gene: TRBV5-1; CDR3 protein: CASSTWTGETSGANVLTF
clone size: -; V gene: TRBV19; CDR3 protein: CASSIAPGLTVCLSYEQYF
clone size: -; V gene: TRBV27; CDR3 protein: CASSLSIRTEAFF
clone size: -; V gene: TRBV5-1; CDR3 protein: CASSSGGANTGELFF
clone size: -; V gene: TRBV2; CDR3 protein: CASSEIETALNEKLFF
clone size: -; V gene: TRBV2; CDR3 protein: CASRHNQDSWVQPQHF
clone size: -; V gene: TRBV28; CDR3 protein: CASSSPPDRGTYEQYF
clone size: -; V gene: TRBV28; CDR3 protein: CASSITGGRTPYEQYF